What follows are 16 T cell receptor beta chains derived from one specimen sequenced in a study of blood T cell repertoires in COVID-19. Measured with immunoSEQ multiplex PCR; TCRdb has only the in-frame clones, and not every one. The data show around 180,000 clones, roughly 89% seen once. What was sequenced was PBMCs or T cells enriched from blood (not recorded which). Source of these receptors: a woman in her 40s with acute COVID-19.

This chain connects TRBV6-5 to TRBJ2-1; the D is unclear. The CDR3 length is 13 residues. Germline values: CDR1 MNHEY, CDR2 SVGAGI. V was clipped by 6 bases and J by 1 base, with 7 bases between them. The CDR3 sequence is CASRTGSYNEQFF. CDR3 coding DNA: TGTGCCAGCAGAACCGGGTCCTACAATGAGCAGTTCTTC.

This sequence joins TRBV6-5 and TRBJ1-3; 8 positions agree with TRBD1. The CDR3 contains 16 residues. Per the germline V gene, CDR1 is MNHEY and CDR2 is SVGAGI. Losses at the gene ends were 2 bases for V and 3 bases for J; bases not matched to a gene: 6. The chain's CDR3 is CASSYRPTGGGNTIYF. In DNA form, the CDR3 reads TGTGCCAGCAGTTACCGACCTACAGGGGGTGGAAACACCATATATTTT.

The chain links TRBV2 to TRBJ2-3; D ambiguous. CDR3 length: 14 amino acids. With 4 bases removed from V and 4 bases from J, the gap between germline ends came to 12 bases. Germline lookup yields CDR1 SNHLY and CDR2 FYNNEI. CDR3: CASSGMSRSDTQYF. The CDR3 DNA reads TGTGCCAGCAGTGGGATGTCTAGATCAGATACGCAGTATTTT.

The chain is built from TRBV13 and TRBJ1-1; 9 bases align to TRBD1. The CDR3 is 13 amino acids. Losses at the gene ends were 5 bases for V and 8 bases for J; bases not matched to a gene: 6. Germline V lookup: CDR1 PRHDT, CDR2 FYEKMQ (reference sequence). CDR3 sequence: CASSPNRGREAFF. The CDR3 region has the DNA TGTGCCAGCAGCCCAAACAGGGGGCGGGAAGCTTTCTTT.

The chain links TRBV6-4 to TRBJ2-5; a weak D match, TRBD2 (6 bases). V lost 5 bases, J lost 4 bases, and 14 bases lay in between. The CDR3 loop spans 14 amino acids. Germline-derived CDR1 and CDR2 are MRHNA and SNTAGT. DNA for the CDR3: TGTGCCAGCAGTTCCCCTGGGGGGTCAGAGACCCAGTACTTC. Amino acids: CASSSPGGSETQYF.

The J gene is TRBJ2-2, the V gene TRBV12-5; D possibly corresponds to TRBD1 (5 bases). Per the germline V gene, CDR1 is LGHNT and CDR2 is FRNRAP. This CDR3 contains 13 residues. V was pared by 5 bases and J by 5 bases, with 9 bases between. CDR3 coding DNA: TGTGCTAGTGGTCCCAGGGATACCGGGGAGCTGTTTTTT. This translates into CASGPRDTGELFF.

This clone was recorded once. The chain employs TRBV5-1 and TRBJ2-3; TRBD2 matches 8 bases. The germline V gene has CDR1 SGHRS and CDR2 YFSETQ. This CDR3 comprises 18 residues. V was pared by 0 bases and J by 2 bases, with 11 bases of the junction left unmatched. CDR3 loop: CASSLARLAGVNTDTQYF. For the CDR3, the DNA is TGCGCCAGCAGCTTGGCCAGGCTAGCGGGCGTTAACACAGATACGCAGTATTTT.

The V and J genes are TRBV28 and TRBJ2-3; D may be TRBD2 (6 bases). CDR1 is MDHEN and CDR2 is SYDVKM in the germline V gene. V gave up 8 bases and J gave up 0 bases, with 15 bases separating them. The CDR3 length is 15 residues. DNA of the CDR3: TGTGCCAGCGGATTTGGGGGGAGTAGCACAGATACGCAGTATTTT. Translated, it gives CASGFGGSSTDTQYF. Based on the CDR3 plus reference TRBV28 and TRBJ2-3, the full variable domain is DVKVTQSSRYLVKRTGEKVFLECVQDMDHENMFWYRQDPGLGLRLIYFSYDVKMKEKGDIPEGYSVSREKKERFSLILESASTNQTSMYLCASGFGGSSTDTQYFGPGTRLTVL.

This chain uses TRBV2 with TRBJ1-5; 7 bases align to TRBD1. Unmatched junction bases numbered 6, after V lost 3 bases and J lost 4 bases. This CDR3 comprises 15 residues. In germline, CDR1 is SNHLY, CDR2 FYNNEI. CDR3 residues: CASSDLTGPNQPQHF. For the CDR3, the DNA is TGTGCCAGCAGTGATTTGACAGGGCCGAATCAGCCCCAGCATTTT. The complete variable domain, with remaining parts taken from reference TRBV2 and TRBJ1-5, reads EPEVTQTPSHQVTQMGQEVILRCVPISNHLYFYWYRQILGQKVEFLVSFYNNEISEKSEIFDDQFSVERPDGSNFTLKIRSTKLEDSAMYFCASSDLTGPNQPQHFGDGTRLSIL.

The V call is TRBV7-3, the J call TRBJ2-1, with TRBD1 as a possible D gene (6 bases). CDR1 SGHTA and CDR2 FQGTGA come from the germline V gene. The CDR3 covers 16 residues. The germline V and J ends were trimmed by 5 bases and 7 bases, with 21 bases remaining between them. This CDR3 is CASSQKDSLKGNEQFF. Here the CDR3 DNA reads TGTGCCAGCAGCCAAAAGGACAGTCTCAAGGGAAATGAGCAGTTCTTC.

The chain has TRBV18 and TRBJ1-5; tentative D call: TRBD1 (5 bases). The V gene lost 5 bases and the J gene lost 7 bases, with 18 bases spanning the gap. This CDR3 contains 15 residues. The germline V gene has CDR1 KGHSH and CDR2 LQKENI. The CDR3 sequence: CASSDSAGPRQPQHF. The CDR3, as DNA: TGTGCCAGCTCAGACAGTGCAGGGCCCCGGCAGCCCCAGCATTTT. The whole variable domain, filled in from reference TRBV18 and TRBJ1-5, reads NAGVMQNPRHLVRRRGQEARLRCSPMKGHSHVYWYRQLPEEGLKFMVYLQKENIIDESGMPKERFSAEFPKEGPSILRIQQVVRGDSAAYFCASSDSAGPRQPQHFGDGTRLSIL.

This clone was counted a single time. V usage is TRBV3-1 (or the pseudogene TRBV3-2) and J usage is TRBJ1-6; no clear D. Germline CDR1 reads LGHDT; CDR2 reads YNNKEL (reference sequence). The V end was cut by 1 base, the J end by 3 bases, with 7 bases between. The CDR3 has 15 residues. In DNA form, the CDR3 reads TGTGCCAGCAGCCAAGGCCGGGGCTATAATTCACCCCTCCACTTT. This gives the protein CASSQGRGYNSPLHF.

The chain uses TRBV6-5 and TRBJ1-5, with 7 bases matching TRBD1. CDR1 is MNHEY and CDR2 is SVGAGI in the germline V gene. Losses at the gene ends were 4 bases for V and 5 bases for J; bases not matched to a gene: 8. CDR3 length: 15 residues. The CDR3 region is CASSSNDRVDQPQHF. The CDR3 DNA sequence: TGTGCCAGCAGTTCCAATGACAGGGTGGATCAGCCCCAGCATTTT.

The J gene is TRBJ1-5, the V gene TRBV21-1. TRBV21-1 constitutes a pseudogene. This CDR3 contains 21 residues. CDR3 nucleotide sequence: TGTGCCAGCAGCAATGGAGCCGGGGAGAGCCTGGGAGTCCATAGCAATCAGCCCCAGCATTTT. It is translated as CASSNGAGESLGVHSNQPQHF.

The chain carries TRBV6-4 and TRBJ1-5; TRBD1 matches 10 bases. The germline V gene has CDR1 MRHNA and CDR2 SNTAGT. This CDR3 contains 15 residues. V shed 4 bases and J 3 bases; nucleotides not matched to a gene: 3. As DNA, the CDR3 is TGTGCCAGCAGTGGACAGGGGGCCCCCAATCAGCCCCAGCATTTT. It encodes CASSGQGAPNQPQHF.

The chain is built from TRBV27 and TRBJ2-1; D is ambiguous. Trimming stripped 7 bases from V and 0 bases from J, with 13 bases between. Germline-derived CDR1 and CDR2 are MNHEY and SMNVEV (reference sequence). This CDR3 spans 15 amino acids. CDR3 in amino acids: CASTKSPGSYNEQFF. In DNA form, the CDR3 reads TGTGCCAGCACTAAATCACCGGGCTCCTACAATGAGCAGTTCTTC.